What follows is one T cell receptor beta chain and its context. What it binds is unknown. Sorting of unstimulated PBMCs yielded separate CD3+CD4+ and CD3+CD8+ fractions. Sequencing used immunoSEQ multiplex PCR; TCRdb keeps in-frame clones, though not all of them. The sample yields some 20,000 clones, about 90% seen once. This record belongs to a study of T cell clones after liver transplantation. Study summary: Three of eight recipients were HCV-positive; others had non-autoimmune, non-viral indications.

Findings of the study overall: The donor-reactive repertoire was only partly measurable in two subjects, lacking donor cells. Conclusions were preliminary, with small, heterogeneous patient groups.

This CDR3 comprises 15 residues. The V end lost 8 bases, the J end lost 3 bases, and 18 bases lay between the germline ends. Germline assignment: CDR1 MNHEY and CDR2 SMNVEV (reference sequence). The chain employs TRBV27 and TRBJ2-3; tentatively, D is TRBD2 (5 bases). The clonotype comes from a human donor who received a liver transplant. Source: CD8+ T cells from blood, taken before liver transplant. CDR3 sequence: CASGSGDSFTDTQYF. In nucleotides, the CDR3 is TGTGCCAGCGGATCCGGGGATTCATTTACAGATACGCAGTATTTT.